A single sample is the source of the 19 T cell receptor beta chains below, sequenced in a study of blood T cells in healthy people across ages. The use of a sample-barcoded 5' primer and a J-beta primer mix characterized a second PCR of roughly 6 to 12 cycles. MiXCR, applied by TCRdb to the 5' RACE reads, yields one record per CDR3 protein. This sample has about 1,400,000 distinct CDR3 sequences, with roughly 64% found just once. Sequences were obtained from blood. Receptors were obtained from a man younger than 30 in good health.

This chain uses TRBV5-4 with TRBJ2-3; the D gene could be TRBD1 or TRBD2 (5 bases each). Germline values: CDR1 SGHNT, CDR2 YYREEE (reference sequence). V was pared by 4 bases and J by 5 bases, with 8 bases between. The CDR3 runs to 12 residues. CDR3 sequence (DNA): TGTGCCAGCAGCGGGGACCTAGATACGCAGTATTTT. This codes for CASSGDLDTQYF.

The V call is TRBV4-3, the J call TRBJ1-2; a possible D gene is TRBD1 (5 bases). With 3 bases removed from V and 3 bases from J, the gap between germline ends came to 11 bases. Germline-derived CDR1 and CDR2 are LGHNA and YSLEER. The length of the CDR3 is 14 residues. CDR3 DNA sequence: TGCGCCAGCAGCCAGGGAGGGGATCACTATGGCTACACCTTC. Translation gives CASSQGGDHYGYTF.

The chain carries TRBV6-2 or TRBV6-3 and TRBJ2-7; 8 bases agree with TRBD2. The V gene end was trimmed by 8 bases and the J gene end by 2 bases; junction bases not matched to a gene: 2. The CDR3 consists of 12 residues. CDR1 is MNHEY and CDR2 is SVGEGT in the germline V gene. This CDR3 is CASLAGPYEQYF. In nucleotides, the CDR3 is TGTGCCAGCCTAGCGGGTCCCTACGAGCAGTACTTC.

This clonotype was observed many times. V is TRBV6-1 and J is TRBJ1-2; perhaps TRBD1 as D (6 bases). V was clipped by 1 base and J by 6 bases, with 18 bases between them. The V gene's germline CDR1 is MNHNS and CDR2 SASEGT. CDR3 length: 16 amino acids. CDR3 DNA sequence: TGTGCCAGCAGTGAAGGTTCAGGGGATACGGTAGATGGCTACACCTTC. Protein product: CASSEGSGDTVDGYTF.

There are a few counts of this clonotype. A much larger clone lies a single base off, so this may be a read error. The gene calls are TRBV7-8 and TRBJ1-2, with TRBD1 matching over 7 bases. The CDR3 length is 13 residues. Germline CDR1 is SGHVS and CDR2 is FQNEAQ. J was trimmed by 4 bases and V by 5 bases; bases with no gene match: 4. The CDR3 DNA sequence: TGTGCCAGCAGCCACGGGACAGTCTATGGCTACACCTTC. This translates into CASSHGTVYGYTF. Based on the CDR3 plus reference TRBV7-8 and TRBJ1-2, the full variable domain is GAGVSQSPRYKVAKRGQDVALRCDPISGHVSLFWYQQALGQGPEFLTYFQNEAQLDKSGLPSDRFFAERPEGSVSTLKIQRTQQEDSAVYLCASSHGTVYGYTFGSGTRLTVV.

CDR3 DNA: TGTGCCAGCAGTCGCGGGGGAGGGACTAACAATGAGCAGTTCTTC. Translating gives CASSRGGGTNNEQFF. The chain combines TRBV12-3 or TRBV12-4 with TRBJ2-1; 7 bases are shared with TRBD2. The ends lost 5 bases at V and 5 bases at J; junction bases unmatched: 9. The CDR3 is 15 amino acids.

This clonotype has a handful of counts. The chain links TRBV11-1 to TRBJ2-1; TRBD1 is a possible D gene (6 bases). The germline V gene has CDR1 SGHAT and CDR2 FQDESV (reference sequence). The ends were cut back, 2 bases at V and 3 bases at J, with 11 bases in the middle. This CDR3 is built from 15 residues. Here the CDR3 DNA reads TGTGCCAGCAGCTTAAACAGGGCGGGCTACAATGAGCAGTTCTTC. This encodes CASSLNRAGYNEQFF. The full variable domain, rest sourced from reference TRBV11-1 and TRBJ2-1, is EAEVAQSPRYKITEKSQAVAFWCDPISGHATLYWYRQILGQGPELLVQFQDESVVDDSQLPKDRFSAERLKGVDSTLKIQPAELGDSAMYLCASSLNRAGYNEQFFGPGTRLTVL.

This rearrangement joins TRBV12-3 or TRBV12-4 to TRBJ2-6; D remains ambiguous. The ends were cut back, 8 bases at V and 0 bases at J, with 11 bases in the middle. This CDR3 has 15 amino acids. The CDR3: CASHLTSSGANVLTF. CDR3 in DNA: TGTGCCAGCCACCTAACAAGCTCTGGGGCCAACGTCCTGACTTTC.

CDR3 amino acids: CSAIEKSADTQYF. The DNA for the CDR3 is TGCAGTGCTATTGAGAAGAGCGCAGATACGCAGTATTTT. The rearrangement uses TRBV20-1 and TRBJ2-3; no firm D call. Trimming took off 4 bases at V and 4 bases at J, with 12 bases between the two ends. In germline, CDR1 is DFQATT, CDR2 SNEGSKA (reference sequence). This CDR3 comprises 13 residues.

The V gene is TRBV27, the J gene TRBJ1-1; 7 bases align to TRBD1. Germline V gene lookup returns CDR1 MNHEY and CDR2 SMNVEV (reference sequence). The V and J ends lost 0 bases and 4 bases, in that order; junction bases with no gene match: 2. CDR3 length: 14 amino acids. CDR3 protein: CASSLSGGFTEAFF. The CDR3 nucleotides read TGTGCCAGCAGTTTATCAGGGGGCTTCACTGAAGCTTTCTTT.

This clonotype was detected once. In nucleotides, the CDR3 is TGTGCCAGCACCCGAACGGCCAGCGGGCGTACAGATACGCAGTATTTT. The encoded protein is CASTRTASGRTDTQYF. The chain couples TRBV2 to TRBJ2-3; the D gene is possibly TRBD2 (6 bases). The germline gives CDR1 SNHLY, CDR2 FYNNEI. CDR3 length: 16 residues. The ends were cut back, 7 bases at V and 3 bases at J, with 20 bases in the middle.

There are a few counts of this clonotype. This chain uses TRBV2 with TRBJ2-1, with 7 bases fitting TRBD1. Germline V gene data show CDR1 as SNHLY and CDR2 as FYNNEI. The junction had 3 bases not matched to a gene; V was cut back by 6 bases and J by 10 bases. This CDR3 comprises 11 residues. CDR3 sequence reads: CASRGTVEQFF. As DNA, the CDR3 is TGTGCCAGCAGGGGGACAGTCGAGCAGTTCTTC.

The J gene is TRBJ1-2, the V gene TRBV12-3 or TRBV12-4; D gene uncertain. The CDR3 length is 13 residues. V was trimmed by 7 bases and J by 6 bases, leaving 15 bases between them. CDR3 sequence: CASKLDPLDGYTF. CDR3 bases: TGTGCCAGCAAACTGGACCCGCTAGATGGCTACACCTTC.

In its sample, this clonotype was seen many times. V is TRBV3-1 and J is TRBJ2-5; 10 bases agree with TRBD2. Germline CDR1 is LGHDT and CDR2 is YNNKEL (reference sequence). The CDR3 consists of 19 residues. V lost 5 bases to trimming and J lost 4 bases; unmatched junction nucleotides: 19. CDR3 amino acids: CASSYTGLASGSGVETQYF. DNA of the CDR3: TGTGCCAGCAGCTACACGGGACTAGCGTCGGGCTCGGGGGTAGAGACCCAGTACTTC.

The rearrangement joins TRBV5-1 to TRBJ2-7; TRBD1 aligns across 11 bases. V was clipped by 3 bases and J by 2 bases; unmatched bases: 4. Germline V gene data show CDR1 as SGHRS and CDR2 as YFSETQ. The CDR3 has 15 residues. The CDR3 coding sequence is TGCGCCAGCAGCTCCGGACAGGGGGCAACCTACGAGCAGTACTTC. It is translated as CASSSGQGATYEQYF.

As for this clonotype: The junction does not match germline at one end; this may be a read error. The rearrangement uses TRBV10-3 and TRBJ2-5; D perhaps matches TRBD1 (5 bases). TRBJ2-7 explains the end of the DNA better; the J call may be wrong. CDR1 and CDR2 (germline): ENHRY, SYGVKD. The CDR3 is 15 residues long. The CDR3 sequence is CAISESRRTSSEQYF. In DNA form, the CDR3 reads TGTGCCATCAGTGAGTCGCGCAGGACATCCTCCGAGCAGTACTTC.

The V gene is TRBV27, the J gene TRBJ2-1; D is perhaps TRBD1 or TRBD2 (7 bases each). From germline, CDR1 is MNHEY and CDR2 SMNVEV (reference sequence). The CDR3 consists of 17 residues. V was clipped by 7 bases and J by 7 bases, with 26 bases between them. Here the CDR3 reads CASKLGGAGEYGNEQFF. CDR3 bases: TGTGCCAGCAAGCTAGGGGGCGCGGGGGAGTACGGGAATGAGCAGTTCTTC.

The chain combines TRBV12-3 or TRBV12-4 with TRBJ2-2; 11 bases map to TRBD2. After removal of 0 bases from V and 5 bases from J, the junction contained 5 bases not matched to a gene. The CDR3 length is 17 residues. CDR3 sequence (DNA): TGTGCCAGCAGTTTAGCTTCTAGCGGGAGGAGTACCGGGGAGCTGTTTTTT. Protein: CASSLASSGRSTGELFF.

The chain combines TRBV28 with TRBJ2-3, with D uncertain. V lost 3 bases to trimming and J lost 6 bases, with 7 bases between them. Germline CDR1 reads MDHEN; CDR2 reads SYDVKM. The CDR3 is 12 residues long. CDR3 loop: CASSFASDTQYF. For the CDR3, the DNA is TGTGCCAGCAGTTTTGCGTCGGATACGCAGTATTTT.